These T cell receptor beta chains were read from a single sample in a study of siplizumab effects on memory and regulatory T cells. TCRdb keeps only in-frame clones here, not all; method: immunoSEQ multiplex PCR. Of about 87,000 clones detected, 94% appear once; the ten largest clones hold approximately 0.31%. Material for sequencing was non-Treg CD4+ T cells sorted from blood. The receptors stem from a human donor in good health. CDR3s include the opening cysteine and the closing phenylalanine or tryptophan. D genes are given only for firm matches. Rows may omit the clone size; those that give it use once, few, many or a size class.

D	V	J	size	DNA	CDR3
-	TRBV19	TRBJ2-2	-	TGTGCCAGCCGACAGGCGAACACCGGGGAGCTGTTTTTT	CASRQANTGELFF
TRBD2	TRBV7-9	TRBJ2-7	-	TGTGCCAGCAGCTTGGTCGGCGGGGGCTCCTACGAGCAGTACTTC	CASSLVGGGSYEQYF
-	TRBV7-2	TRBJ1-1	-	TGTGCCAGCAGCTTACATCCGGGTTACACTGAAGCTTTCTTT	CASSLHPGYTEAFF
-	TRBV27	TRBJ2-7	-	TGTGCCAGCAGTTTGGGCAGGACCTCCTACGAGCAGTACTTC	CASSLGRTSYEQYF
-	TRBV2	TRBJ2-1	-	TGTGCCAGCAGGGAAAGGGGCGATGAGCAGTTCTTC	CASRERGDEQFF
-	TRBV10-3	TRBJ1-3	-	TGTGCCATCACCGAATCTGGAAACACCATATATTTT	CAITESGNTIYF
TRBD1	TRBV30	TRBJ2-7	-	TGTGCCTGGGCCAGAGGGGGCAACGAGCAGTACTTC	CAWARGGNEQYF
-	TRBV5-1	TRBJ2-2	-	TGCGCCAGCAGCCTACTCGGGGGCGACGGGGAGCTGTTTTTT	CASSLLGGDGELFF
-	TRBV18	TRBJ2-7	-	TGTGCCAGCTCATTTGTCGACGAGCAGTACTTC	CASSFVDEQYF
TRBD1	TRBV10-3	TRBJ1-2	once	TGTGCCACGACCGGGACAGGGTTAGTAGGCTACACCTTC	CATTGTGLVGYTF
-	TRBV27	TRBJ1-1	-	TGTGCCAGCAGTTACAGGGCCCCAGGTGAAGCTTTCTTT	CASSYRAPGEAFF
-	TRBV6-1	TRBJ2-3	-	TGTGCCAGCAGTGAACGCGGATTGTCAGATACGCAGTATTTT	CASSERGLSDTQYF
-	TRBV5-1	TRBJ2-3	-	TGCGCCAGCAGCTTGGGCACAGGGTCTAGCACAGATACGCAGTATTTT	CASSLGTGSSTDTQYF
-	TRBV19	TRBJ2-4	-	TGTGCCAGTAGTAGGACGGCTCTAGCCAAAAACATTCAGTACTTC	CASSRTALAKNIQYF
TRBD1	TRBV19	TRBJ1-2	-	TGTGCCAGTAGTATAGGATCGGACAGGGTCACCTATGGCTACACCTTC	CASSIGSDRVTYGYTF
TRBD2	TRBV5-4	TRBJ2-1	-	TGTGCCAGCAGCTTGTTCGAGGCTTTAGGACTAGCTATCTACAATGAGCAGTTCTTC	CASSLFEALGLAIYNEQFF
-	TRBV5-6	TRBJ1-4	few	TGTGCCAGCAGCTTGGGGGTGGATGAAAAACTGTTTTTT	CASSLGVDEKLFF
TRBD1	TRBV30	TRBJ2-7	-	TGTGCCTGGGACAGGGGACCCTACGAGCAGTACTTC	CAWDRGPYEQYF
-	TRBV29-1	TRBJ1-1	-	TGCAGCGTTGAAGGGACAGCGAACACTGAAGCTTTCTTT	CSVEGTANTEAFF
-	TRBV19	TRBJ1-1	-	TGTGCCAGTAGTATTCCTCGGGGGCCGGGTACTGAAGCTTTCTTT	CASSIPRGPGTEAFF
-	TRBV7-2	TRBJ2-5	-	TGTGCCAGCAGCTTAGAACCGCCGGGACCGGCCTTTGGGACCCAGTACTTC	CASSLEPPGPAFGTQYF
TRBD1	TRBV6-6	TRBJ2-7	-	TGTGCCAGCAGTTACTCACAGGGGGCCTACGAGCAGTACTTC	CASSYSQGAYEQYF
-	TRBV30	TRBJ1-5	once	TGTGCCTGGAGCGAAAACAGGTTCAATCAGCCCCAGCATTTT	CAWSENRFNQPQHF
-	TRBV30	TRBJ2-7	-	TGTGCCTGGAGTGTACAGCTTGGACTTTACGAGCAGTACTTC	CAWSVQLGLYEQYF
-	TRBV6-5	TRBJ1-1	-	TGTGCCAGCAGTTACTACGCGACAGGGAACACTGAAGCTTTCTTT	CASSYYATGNTEAFF
TRBD1	TRBV5-6	TRBJ2-1	-	TGTGCCTCAGGGGGCGATGAGCAGTTCTTC	CASGGDEQFF
-	TRBV5-5	TRBJ1-3	-	TGTGCCAGCAGCTTTGGGGGGCTGCGCTCTGGAAACACCATATATTTT	CASSFGGLRSGNTIYF
TRBD2	TRBV27	TRBJ2-2	-	TGTGCCAGCAGTTTTATAACCGGGACTAGGTCCGGGGAGCTGTTTTTT	CASSFITGTRSGELFF
TRBD1	TRBV2	TRBJ1-2	-	TGTGCCAGCAGAGGGGGCGAACAGGGGGCATTGGGGTATGGCTACACCTTC	CASRGGEQGALGYGYTF
-	TRBV7-9	TRBJ1-1	-	TGTGCCAGCAGCTTAGAAACAGGGTTGAACACTGAAGCTTTCTTT	CASSLETGLNTEAFF
-	TRBV5-5	TRBJ2-3	-	TGTGCCAGCAGCGGGGGGGCCGCCACAGATACGCAGTATTTT	CASSGGAATDTQYF
-	TRBV19	TRBJ2-1	-	TGTGCCAGTAGTATAGCCTTACACGGGAATGAGCAGTTCTTC	CASSIALHGNEQFF
-	TRBV9	TRBJ1-1	-	TGTGCCAGCAGCCCCCGGGGGAACACTGAAGCTTTCTTT	CASSPRGNTEAFF
-	TRBV6-1	TRBJ2-7	-	TGTGCCAGCAGTGTCACGGGTGGGGAGCAGTACTTC	CASSVTGGEQYF
-	TRBV25-1	TRBJ1-5	-	TGTGCCAGCAGTACAAATGTCGGAAATCAGCCCCAGCATTTT	CASSTNVGNQPQHF
TRBD1	TRBV9	TRBJ2-2	-	TGTGCCAGCAGCGTCGGGACAGGGTCCAGGACTACCGGGGAGCTGTTTTTT	CASSVGTGSRTTGELFF
TRBD1	TRBV4-2	TRBJ2-1	-	TGTGCCAGCAGCCAAGACTCGACAGGGACCTACAATGAGCAGTTCTTC	CASSQDSTGTYNEQFF
TRBD1	TRBV5-4	TRBJ2-5	-	TGTGCCAGCAGCACCCGGACAGGGGGCATCGAGACCCAGTACTTC	CASSTRTGGIETQYF
-	TRBV6-1	TRBJ1-3	-	TGTGCCGCGACCATACAGAGGGATCACACCATATATTTT	CAATIQRDHTIYF
-	TRBV5-5	TRBJ1-1	-	TGTGCCAGCAGCTTGCAGATGAACACTGAAGCTTTCTTT	CASSLQMNTEAFF
-	TRBV9	TRBJ1-3	-	TGTGCCAGCAGCGTCGACTCAGTCTCTGGAAACACCATATATTTT	CASSVDSVSGNTIYF
TRBD2	TRBV5-1	TRBJ2-2	-	TGCGCCAGCAGCCCAAGGACTAGCGGGAGGGCCGGGGAGCTGTTTTTT	CASSPRTSGRAGELFF
-	TRBV6-5	TRBJ1-6	-	TGTGCCAGCAGTCACGTCCGGGACCCACAAACACCCCTCCACTTT	CASSHVRDPQTPLHF
TRBD2	TRBV4-1	TRBJ2-3	-	TGCGCCAGCAGCCAGTCCCAAGCGGGGGGCACAGATACGCAGTATTTT	CASSQSQAGGTDTQYF
-	TRBV5-5	TRBJ2-5	once	TGTGCCAGCAGCCCGACGGCCCGGCTCGAAGAGACCCAGTACTTC	CASSPTARLEETQYF